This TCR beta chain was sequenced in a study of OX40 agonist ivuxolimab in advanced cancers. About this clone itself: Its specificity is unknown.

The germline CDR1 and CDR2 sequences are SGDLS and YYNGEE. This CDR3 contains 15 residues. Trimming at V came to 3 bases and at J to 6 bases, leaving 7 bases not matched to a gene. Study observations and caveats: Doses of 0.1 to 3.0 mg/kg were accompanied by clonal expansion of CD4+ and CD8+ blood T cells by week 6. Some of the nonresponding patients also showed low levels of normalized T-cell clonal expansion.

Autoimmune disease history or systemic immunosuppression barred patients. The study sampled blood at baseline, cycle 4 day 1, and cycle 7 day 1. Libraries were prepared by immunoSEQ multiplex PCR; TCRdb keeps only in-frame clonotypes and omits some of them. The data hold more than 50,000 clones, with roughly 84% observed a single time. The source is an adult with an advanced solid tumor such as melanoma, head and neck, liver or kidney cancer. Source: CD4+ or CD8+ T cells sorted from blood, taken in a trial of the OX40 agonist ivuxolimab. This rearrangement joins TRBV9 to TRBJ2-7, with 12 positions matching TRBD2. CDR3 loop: CASSETSGSSGEQYF. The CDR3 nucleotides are TGTGCCAGCAGCGAGACTAGCGGGAGCTCGGGCGAGCAGTACTTC.